The rows below give T cell receptor beta chains drawn from one sample of a study of T cell responses to AZD1222 COVID-19 vaccine. The method was immunoSEQ multiplex PCR; TCRdb's version includes in-frame clones alone and lacks a portion of them. The sample lists 150,000 to 200,000 clones; 92% were seen once. The input for sequencing was peripheral blood, taken 28 days after the second AZD1222 dose. Receptor source: an adult who received the AZD1222 COVID-19 vaccine. Both conserved end residues are part of each CDR3. A D gene is named only where the DNA matches it firmly. Rows give clone size only sometimes, using once, few, many, or a class for an expanded clone.

DNA,CDR3,size,J,D,V
TGTGCCAGCAGTTACTCTGATGAGGCTGAAGCTTTCTTT,CASSYSDEAEAFF,.,TRBJ1-1,.,TRBV6-5
TGTGCCAGCAGGGGGACAGTCTTCTCTGGAAACACCATATATTTT,CASRGTVFSGNTIYF,.,TRBJ1-3,TRBD1,TRBV6-5
TGTGCCAGTAGTACAGGCACAACTAATGAAAAACTGTTTTTT,CASSTGTTNEKLFF,.,TRBJ1-4,.,TRBV19
TGTGCCTGGAACGAGAACACTGAAGCTTTCTTT,CAWNENTEAFF,once,TRBJ1-1,.,TRBV30
TGCGCCAGCAGCTTGGTAGAAGGCTACGAGCAGTACTTC,CASSLVEGYEQYF,.,TRBJ2-7,.,TRBV5-1
TGTGCCAGCAGCCTCGGGACACCGAACACTGAAGCTTTCTTT,CASSLGTPNTEAFF,.,TRBJ1-1,.,TRBV4-2
TGTGCCAGCTCGCAGGGGTCGGGGGAGACCCAGTACTTC,CASSQGSGETQYF,.,TRBJ2-5,.,TRBV18
TGTGCCAGCAGCGCGGAAGGGAGGGAATACAATGAGCAGTTCTTC,CASSAEGREYNEQFF,.,TRBJ2-1,TRBD2,TRBV9
TGTGCCAGCAGCCCGGGGGACAGGGGGCGAGATGGCTACACCTTC,CASSPGDRGRDGYTF,.,TRBJ1-2,TRBD1,TRBV5-4
TGTGCCAGCAGCCTTTGGGCTAACTATGGCTACACCTTC,CASSLWANYGYTF,.,TRBJ1-2,.,TRBV14
TGTGCCAGCAGCTTAGGCAGAACTAGCTCACAAGAGACCCAGTACTTC,CASSLGRTSSQETQYF,.,TRBJ2-5,.,TRBV11-1
TGTGCCAGCAGTGCAGACGGATCCTACGAGCAGTACTTC,CASSADGSYEQYF,once,TRBJ2-7,.,TRBV27
TGTGCCAGCAGCTTAAAGGATCCTCGGGATTCACCCCTCCACTTT,CASSLKDPRDSPLHF,.,TRBJ1-6,.,TRBV7-9
TGTGCCAGCGGAACAGGGTACAATGAGCAGTTCTTC,CASGTGYNEQFF,.,TRBJ2-1,.,TRBV9
TGCGCCAGCAGCCCGGACGGACCCGTTCCTAGCACAGATACGCAGTATTTT,CASSPDGPVPSTDTQYF,.,TRBJ2-3,.,TRBV5-1
TGTGCCAGCAGTTACTCTGAAGAGGGCAATTCACCCCTCCACTTT,CASSYSEEGNSPLHF,once,TRBJ1-6,.,TRBV6-5
TGTGCCAGCAGCTTAGACGCGGGGGGCTACGAGCAGTACTTC,CASSLDAGGYEQYF,.,TRBJ2-7,TRBD2,TRBV7-6
TGTGCCAGCAGCACTGGGACAGGGGATGGCTACACCTTC,CASSTGTGDGYTF,.,TRBJ1-2,TRBD1,TRBV7-9
TGTGCCAGCAGCGGTCGGACAGGGGGCGGTGAGACCCAGTACTTC,CASSGRTGGGETQYF,.,TRBJ2-5,TRBD1,TRBV7-2
TGTGCCAGTAGTATGGGGCAGATCTATGGCTACACCTTC,CASSMGQIYGYTF,.,TRBJ1-2,.,TRBV19
TGTGCCAGCAGCCCCCGACAGGGCAATCAGCCCCAGCATTTT,CASSPRQGNQPQHF,.,TRBJ1-5,.,TRBV7-2
TGTGCCAGCAGCCAAGAGGGACAGGGATGGGGTAGCAATCAGCCCCAGCATTTT,CASSQEGQGWGSNQPQHF,.,TRBJ1-5,TRBD1,TRBV4-2
TGTGCCAGCAGCCAAGATCAGGGTCGGGTGAACACTGAAGCTTTCTTT,CASSQDQGRVNTEAFF,once,TRBJ1-1,.,TRBV14
TGTGCCACCAGTGATTTGCAGGTGGTCTATTACAATGAGCAGTTCTTC,CATSDLQVVYYNEQFF,.,TRBJ2-1,.,TRBV24-1
TGTGCCAGCAGCTTGATCAGTAACCAAGAGACCCAGTACTTC,CASSLISNQETQYF,.,TRBJ2-5,.,TRBV5-6
TGTGCCAGCATGCGGCGGACTAGCGGGGGGGCCGCCGAAGAGACCCAGTACTTC,CASMRRTSGGAAEETQYF,.,TRBJ2-5,TRBD2,TRBV6-4
TGTGCCAGCTCCCCCCGGACAGGCCGGGGAAACTATGGCTACACCTTC,CASSPRTGRGNYGYTF,.,TRBJ1-2,TRBD1,TRBV18
TGTGCCAGCAGCTGGGGGCCCGGGGACACTGAAGCTTTCTTT,CASSWGPGDTEAFF,once,TRBJ1-1,.,TRBV9
TGTGCCTGGAGTGTGGAGGGGATGAGCAATCAGCCCCAGCATTTT,CAWSVEGMSNQPQHF,once,TRBJ1-5,.,TRBV30
TGTGCCAGCAGTTACGGGGTCAGTTTGAACACTGAAGCTTTCTTT,CASSYGVSLNTEAFF,.,TRBJ1-1,.,TRBV6-5
TGTGCCAGCAGCCCTTCGGGGGGGCCGAGTACGCAGTATTTT,CASSPSGGPSTQYF,once,TRBJ2-3,TRBD2,TRBV11-2
TGTGCCAGCTCACCACCAGCAGGGAACTATGGCTACACCTTC,CASSPPAGNYGYTF,.,TRBJ1-2,.,TRBV18
TGTGCCAGCAGTTCTCGGGGGGCGGGCGACACTGAAGCTTTCTTT,CASSSRGAGDTEAFF,.,TRBJ1-1,.,TRBV6-5
TGTGCCAGCTCACCGGCGAGGTTGGCGGATTCACCCCTCCACTTT,CASSPARLADSPLHF,once,TRBJ1-6,.,TRBV18
TGTGCCAGTAGTTCACTGGGGACAGCCGAATACGAGCAGTACTTC,CASSSLGTAEYEQYF,.,TRBJ2-7,TRBD1,TRBV19
TGTGCCAGCAGCGCTCAACAGGGTTTGAACTATGGCTACACCTTC,CASSAQQGLNYGYTF,.,TRBJ1-2,.,TRBV14
TGCGCCAGCAGCTTCACTAGCGGGGCCGACAATGAGCAGTTCTTC,CASSFTSGADNEQFF,.,TRBJ2-1,TRBD2,TRBV5-1
TGTGCCAGCAGCCACGGGACAGTAGAAAAACTGTTTTTT,CASSHGTVEKLFF,once,TRBJ1-4,TRBD1,TRBV3-1/TRBV3-2
TGTGCCAGCACCCAAGACGTGAACACCGGGGAGCTGTTTTTT,CASTQDVNTGELFF,.,TRBJ2-2,.,TRBV7-3
TGTGCCAGCAGCTCAGGGATGATACAGGGGGGGGCCTATGGCTACACCTTC,CASSSGMIQGGAYGYTF,.,TRBJ1-2,TRBD1,TRBV7-2
TGTGCCAGCAGCTTTGAGGGACTGAGCGAGTACTTC,CASSFEGLSEYF,.,TRBJ2-7,.,TRBV5-4
TGTGCCAGCAGCACCGGGACAGGACTTGGAGAGCCCCAGCATTTT,CASSTGTGLGEPQHF,.,TRBJ1-5,TRBD1,TRBV3-1/TRBV3-2
TGTGCCAGCAGCTTGCCGGACAACCACAATGAGCAGTTCTTC,CASSLPDNHNEQFF,.,TRBJ2-1,.,TRBV7-2
TGTGCCAGCAGCTTCCGGGGGGCTGGAAACACCATATATTTT,CASSFRGAGNTIYF,.,TRBJ1-3,.,TRBV5-6
TGTGCCAGCAGAGACAGGGGGGGTGCAGATACGCAGTATTTT,CASRDRGGADTQYF,.,TRBJ2-3,TRBD1,TRBV6-6
TGCGCCAGCAGCTTGGGGTCAGGAAACACCATATATTTT,CASSLGSGNTIYF,.,TRBJ1-3,.,TRBV5-1
TGTGCCAGCAGTGAAGAGAGGGACAGACTTGGCTACACCTTC,CASSEERDRLGYTF,.,TRBJ1-2,TRBD1,TRBV6-1
TGTGCCAGCAGCCAAGATTTCGACGCCAGCTCTGGAAACACCATATATTTT,CASSQDFDASSGNTIYF,.,TRBJ1-3,.,TRBV4-2
TGCGCCAGCAGCCCGGGATCAGGCCCAGCTAACTATGGCTACACCTTC,CASSPGSGPANYGYTF,.,TRBJ1-2,.,TRBV5-1
TGTGCCAGCAGCTTGAATCCGACAGGCGCCTACGAGCAGTACTTC,CASSLNPTGAYEQYF,.,TRBJ2-7,.,TRBV11-2
TGCGCCAGCAGCTTGGGTACAGGGGGCAGGACTGAAGCTTTCTTT,CASSLGTGGRTEAFF,.,TRBJ1-1,TRBD1,TRBV5-1
TGTGCCAGCAGTTCCCCCGGGACAGGGATTTTTATCCCCCTCCACTTT,CASSSPGTGIFIPLHF,.,TRBJ1-6,TRBD1,TRBV2
TGTGCCAGCAGCTTAGGACAGGGTGACTACAATGAGCAGTTCTTC,CASSLGQGDYNEQFF,.,TRBJ2-1,TRBD1,TRBV11-3
TGTGCCAGCGCCTCGCCCCAGGGGATCGGCACCTTC,CASASPQGIGTF,once,TRBJ1-2,.,TRBV28
TGTGCCAGCAGTTTATCGGCAGCCCCCTATGGCTACACCTTC,CASSLSAAPYGYTF,.,TRBJ1-2,.,TRBV27
TGCGCCAGCAGCTTGGGACGGGGGGATGATGTCTTT,CASSLGRGDDVF,few,TRBJ1-1,.,TRBV5-1
TGCGCCAGCAGCGGGTGGGGAGAAACAGATACGCAGTATTTT,CASSGWGETDTQYF,.,TRBJ2-3,.,TRBV5-1
TGTGCCAGCAGCTTGAGGGGGGCTAGCGACAATGAGCAGTTCTTC,CASSLRGASDNEQFF,.,TRBJ2-1,.,TRBV5-5
TGTGCCAGCAGCTTCGGAGATAATTCACCCCTCCACTTT,CASSFGDNSPLHF,.,TRBJ1-6,.,TRBV7-9